Following are 5 T cell receptor beta chains from one sample sequenced in a study of cytomegalovirus exposure and HLA in healthy donors. The PCR used 60 Vbeta and 13 Jbeta primers. TCRdb's table, derived via immunoSEQ multiplex PCR, lists solely in-frame clones and lacks some. The sample shows some 120,000 clones, 50% to 70% of them seen only once. Sequenced sample: PBMCs. The receptors were sampled from a woman in her thirties or forties in good health and CMV-seropositive.

The V and J genes are TRBV18 and TRBJ1-1; 8 bases agree with TRBD1. The J segment lost 0 bases and the V segment lost 0 bases, leaving 12 bases of the junction unmatched. The CDR3 runs 19 residues. Germline V gene sequence: CDR1 KGHSH, CDR2 LQKENI. The CDR3 DNA sequence: TGTGCCAGCTCACCACCGTGGACAGGGTCTCTTGAAATGAACACTGAAGCTTTCTTT. Translated: CASSPPWTGSLEMNTEAFF.

This clone was observed a single time. This chain uses TRBV6-1 with TRBJ2-2; 12 positions match TRBD1. V gave up 6 bases and J gave up 8 bases; unmatched junction bases: 13. The germline V gene has CDR1 MNHNS and CDR2 SASEGT. This CDR3 region has 17 residues. The CDR3 region is CASREMAGTGGKGELFF. CDR3 DNA: TGTGCCAGCAGAGAAATGGCCGGGACAGGGGGCAAGGGGGAGCTGTTTTTT.

This clone was seen once. The V gene is TRBV19, the J gene TRBJ1-2, with D tentatively TRBD1 (6 bases). The V end was cut by 3 bases, the J end by 0 bases, with 17 bases between. This CDR3 has 17 amino acids. Germline V gives CDR1 LNHDA, CDR2 SQIVND (reference sequence). The chain's CDR3 is CASSIFGQGLANYGYTF. The CDR3 DNA reads TGTGCCAGTAGTATTTTCGGGCAGGGGTTAGCTAACTATGGCTACACCTTC.

V usage is TRBV7-3 and J usage is TRBJ2-1; TRBD2 agrees at 10 bases. Losses at the gene ends were 5 bases for V and 8 bases for J; bases not matched to a gene: 9. From germline, CDR1 is SGHTA and CDR2 FQGTGA. This CDR3 contains 15 residues. CDR3 region: CASSPQAGGTDEQFF. The CDR3, as DNA: TGTGCCAGCAGCCCCCAAGCGGGAGGGACTGATGAGCAGTTCTTC.

A note on this clone: One end of the junction is discordant with germline, which a read error may explain. The DNA for the CDR3 is TGTGCCGGCAGTGACAGGGGCAGGCCGGAAAGCTACACCTTC. This codes for CAGSDRGRPESYTF. The chain uses TRBV6-4 and TRBJ1-2; TRBD1 matches at 8 bases. This CDR3 spans 14 amino acids. From germline, CDR1 is MRHNA and CDR2 SNTAGT.